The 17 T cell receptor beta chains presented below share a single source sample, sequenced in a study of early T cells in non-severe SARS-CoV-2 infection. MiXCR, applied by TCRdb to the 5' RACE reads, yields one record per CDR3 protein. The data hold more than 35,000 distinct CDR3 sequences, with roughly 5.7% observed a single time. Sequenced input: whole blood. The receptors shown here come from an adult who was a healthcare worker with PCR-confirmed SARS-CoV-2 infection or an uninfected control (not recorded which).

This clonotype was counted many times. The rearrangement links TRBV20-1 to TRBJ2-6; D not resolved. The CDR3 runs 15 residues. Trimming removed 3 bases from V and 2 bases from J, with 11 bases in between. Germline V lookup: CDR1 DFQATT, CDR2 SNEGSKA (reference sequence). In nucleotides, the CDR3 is TGCAGTGCTAGCCTTATCGCCGCTGGGGCCAACGTCCTGACTTTC. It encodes CSASLIAAGANVLTF.

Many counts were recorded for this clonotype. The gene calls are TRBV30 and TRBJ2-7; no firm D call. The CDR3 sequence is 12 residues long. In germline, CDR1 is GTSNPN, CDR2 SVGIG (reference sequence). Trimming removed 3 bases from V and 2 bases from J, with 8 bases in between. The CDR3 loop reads CAWRSSTYEQYF. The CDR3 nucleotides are TGTGCCTGGAGGAGCAGCACCTACGAGCAGTACTTC.

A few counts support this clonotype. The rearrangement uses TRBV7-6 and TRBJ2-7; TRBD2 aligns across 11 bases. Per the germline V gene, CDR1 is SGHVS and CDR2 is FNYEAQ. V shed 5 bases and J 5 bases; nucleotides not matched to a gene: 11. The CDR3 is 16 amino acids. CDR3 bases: TGTGCCAGCAGCCCCCCCGTAGCGGGAGGGCCCCACGAGCAGTACTTC. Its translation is CASSPPVAGGPHEQYF.

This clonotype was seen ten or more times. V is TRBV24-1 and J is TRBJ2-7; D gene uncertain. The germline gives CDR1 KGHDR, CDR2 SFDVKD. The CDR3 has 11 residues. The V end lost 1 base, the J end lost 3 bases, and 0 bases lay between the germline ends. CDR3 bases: TGTGCCACCAGTGATTTCTACGAGCAGTACTTC. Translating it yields CATSDFYEQYF.

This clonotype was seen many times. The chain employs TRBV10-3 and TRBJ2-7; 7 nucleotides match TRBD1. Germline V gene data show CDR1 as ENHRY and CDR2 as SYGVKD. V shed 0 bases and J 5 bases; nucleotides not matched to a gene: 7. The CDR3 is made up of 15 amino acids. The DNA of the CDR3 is TGTGCCATCAGTGAGTCGGGGCAGGGGGTGAACGAGCAGTACTTC. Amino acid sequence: CAISESGQGVNEQYF.

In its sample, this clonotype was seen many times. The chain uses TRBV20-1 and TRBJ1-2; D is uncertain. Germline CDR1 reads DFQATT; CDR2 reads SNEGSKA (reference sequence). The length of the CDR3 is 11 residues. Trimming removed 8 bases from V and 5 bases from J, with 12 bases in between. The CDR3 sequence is CSTLRSYGYTF. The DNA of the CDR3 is TGCAGTACCCTCCGATCATATGGCTACACCTTC.

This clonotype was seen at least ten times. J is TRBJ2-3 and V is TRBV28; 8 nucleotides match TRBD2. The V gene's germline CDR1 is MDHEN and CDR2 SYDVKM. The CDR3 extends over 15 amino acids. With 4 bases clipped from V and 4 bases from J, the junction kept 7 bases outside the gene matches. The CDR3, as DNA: TGTGCCAGCAGTTATCAGCGGGAGAGAGCAGATACGCAGTATTTT. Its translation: CASSYQRERADTQYF.

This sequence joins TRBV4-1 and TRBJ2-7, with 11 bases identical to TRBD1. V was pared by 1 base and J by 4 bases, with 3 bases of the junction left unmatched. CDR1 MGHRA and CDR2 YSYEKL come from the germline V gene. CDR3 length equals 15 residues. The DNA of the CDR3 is TGCGCCAGCAGCCAAGTTGGGACAGGGGGATACGAGCAGTACTTC. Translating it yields CASSQVGTGGYEQYF.

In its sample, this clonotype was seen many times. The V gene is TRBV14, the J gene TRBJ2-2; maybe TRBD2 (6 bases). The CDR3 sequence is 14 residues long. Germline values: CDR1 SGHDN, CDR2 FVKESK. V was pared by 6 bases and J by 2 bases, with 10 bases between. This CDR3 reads CASRASANTGELFF. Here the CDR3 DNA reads TGTGCCAGCAGGGCTAGCGCTAACACCGGGGAGCTGTTTTTT.

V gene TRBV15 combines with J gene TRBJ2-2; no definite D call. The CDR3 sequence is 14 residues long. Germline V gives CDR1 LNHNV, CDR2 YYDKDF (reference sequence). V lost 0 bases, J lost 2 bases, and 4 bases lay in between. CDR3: CATSRDPNTGELFF. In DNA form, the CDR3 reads TGTGCCACCAGCAGAGATCCCAACACCGGGGAGCTGTTTTTT.

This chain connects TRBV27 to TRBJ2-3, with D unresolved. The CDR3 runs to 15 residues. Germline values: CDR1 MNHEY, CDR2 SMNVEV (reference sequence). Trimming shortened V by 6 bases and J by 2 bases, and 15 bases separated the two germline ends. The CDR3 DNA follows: TGTGCCAGCAGGGGCTCGCTCAGCCCCACAGATACGCAGTATTTT. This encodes CASRGSLSPTDTQYF.

The CDR3 region is CASSSTYTGNYNEQFF. The CDR3 DNA sequence: TGTGCCAGCAGTTCCACATATACAGGGAACTACAATGAGCAGTTCTTC. The chain joins TRBV28 to TRBJ2-1, with D perhaps matching TRBD1 (6 bases). The V and J ends lost 4 bases and 3 bases respectively, with 16 bases between them. The CDR3 is 16 amino acids. Germline CDR1 is MDHEN and CDR2 is SYDVKM.

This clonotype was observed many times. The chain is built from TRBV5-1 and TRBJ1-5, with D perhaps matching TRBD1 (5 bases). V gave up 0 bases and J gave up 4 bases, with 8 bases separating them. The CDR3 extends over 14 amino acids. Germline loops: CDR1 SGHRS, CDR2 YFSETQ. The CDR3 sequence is CASSLGDLNQPQHF. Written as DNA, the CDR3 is TGCGCCAGCAGCTTGGGGGACTTAAATCAGCCCCAGCATTTT.

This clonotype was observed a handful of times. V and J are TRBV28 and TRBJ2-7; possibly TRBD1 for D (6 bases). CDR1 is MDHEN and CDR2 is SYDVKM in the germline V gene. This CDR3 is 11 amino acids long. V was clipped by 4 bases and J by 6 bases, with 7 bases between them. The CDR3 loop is CASSSGVEQYF. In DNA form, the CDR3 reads TGTGCCAGCAGTTCAGGGGTCGAGCAGTACTTC.

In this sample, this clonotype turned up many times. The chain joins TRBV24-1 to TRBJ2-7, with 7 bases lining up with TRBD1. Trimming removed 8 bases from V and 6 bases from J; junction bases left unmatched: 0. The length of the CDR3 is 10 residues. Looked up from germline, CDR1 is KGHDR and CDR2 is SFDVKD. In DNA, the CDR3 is TGTGCCACCACAGGGGGCGAGCAGTACTTC. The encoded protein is CATTGGEQYF.

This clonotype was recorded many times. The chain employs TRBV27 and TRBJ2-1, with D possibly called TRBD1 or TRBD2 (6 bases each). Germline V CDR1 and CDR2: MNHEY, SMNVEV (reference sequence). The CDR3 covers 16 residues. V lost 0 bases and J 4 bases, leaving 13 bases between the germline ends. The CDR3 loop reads CASSLSTGASYNEQFF. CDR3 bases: TGTGCCAGCAGTTTATCAACGGGGGCGTCGTACAATGAGCAGTTCTTC.

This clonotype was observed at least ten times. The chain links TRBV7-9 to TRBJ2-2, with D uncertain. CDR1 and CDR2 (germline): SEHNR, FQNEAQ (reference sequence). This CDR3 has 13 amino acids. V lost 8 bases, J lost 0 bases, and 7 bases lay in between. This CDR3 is CASGISNTGELFF. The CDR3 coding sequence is TGTGCCAGCGGAATTTCGAACACCGGGGAGCTGTTTTTT.